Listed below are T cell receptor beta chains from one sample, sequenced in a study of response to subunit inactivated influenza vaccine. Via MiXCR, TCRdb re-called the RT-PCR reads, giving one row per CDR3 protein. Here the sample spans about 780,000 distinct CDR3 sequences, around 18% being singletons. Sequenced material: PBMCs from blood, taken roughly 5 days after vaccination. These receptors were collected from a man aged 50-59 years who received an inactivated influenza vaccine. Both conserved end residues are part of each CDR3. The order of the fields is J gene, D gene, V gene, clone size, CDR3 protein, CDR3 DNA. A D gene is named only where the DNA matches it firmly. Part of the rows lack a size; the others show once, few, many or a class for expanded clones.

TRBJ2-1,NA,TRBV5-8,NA,CASSQTGRGEQFF,TGTGCCAGCAGCCAGACAGGGAGGGGCGAGCAGTTCTTC
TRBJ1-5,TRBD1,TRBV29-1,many,CSVEDGGGQPQHF,TGCAGCGTTGAAGATGGAGGGGGCCAGCCCCAGCATTTT
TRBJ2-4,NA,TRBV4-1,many,CASSHSGAKNIQYF,TGCGCCAGCAGCCACAGTGGGGCCAAAAACATTCAGTACTTC
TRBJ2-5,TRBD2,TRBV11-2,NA,CASSLEGLAGVGETQYF,TGTGCCAGCAGCCTAGAAGGACTAGCGGGAGTAGGGGAGACCCAGTACTTC
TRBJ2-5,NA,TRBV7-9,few,CASSFVLEHGETQYF,TGTGCCAGCAGCTTTGTGTTGGAACACGGAGAGACCCAGTACTTC
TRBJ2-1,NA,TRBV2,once,CASRSGLNNEQFF,TGTGCCAGCAGGTCGGGACTGAACAATGAGCAGTTCTTC
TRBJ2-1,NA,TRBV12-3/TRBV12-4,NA,CASSFFRNEQFF,TGTGCCAGCAGTTTTTTTCGCAATGAGCAGTTCTTC
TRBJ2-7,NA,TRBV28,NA,CASRGGAVRQQYF,TGTGCCAGCAGGGGGGGCGCCGTACGACAGCAGTACTTC
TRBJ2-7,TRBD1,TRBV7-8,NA,CASSSRTGGSGEQYF,TGTGCCAGCAGCTCGAGGACAGGGGGCTCTGGCGAGCAGTACTTC
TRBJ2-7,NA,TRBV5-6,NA,CASSPGNPSYYEQYF,TGTGCCAGCAGCCCAGGGAATCCTAGCTACTACGAGCAGTACTTC
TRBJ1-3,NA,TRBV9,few,CASSPQLSGNTIYF,TGTGCCAGCAGCCCCCAGCTCTCTGGAAACACCATATATTTT
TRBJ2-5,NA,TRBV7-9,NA,CASVLEWTQYF,TGTGCCAGCGTGCTCGAATGGACCCAGTACTTC